This T cell receptor beta chain was profiled in a study of T cells in Graves' hyperthyroidism and ophthalmopathy. Overall study results and limits: Model-based prediction identified ophthalmopathy a median 6.5 months prior to its onset.

Amplification of TCR beta CDR3 regions was performed using RNA transcripts as template. First-round RT-PCR with HTBI primers amplified the TCR CDR3 region. TCRdb independently ran MiXCR on the multiplex PCR reads; one entry per CDR3 protein. The table lists 600,000 or so distinct CDR3 sequences, about a sixth of them singletons. CDR3 size: 14 residues. The ends lost 4 bases at V and 7 bases at J; junction bases unmatched: 10. Germline lookup yields CDR1 SQVTM and CDR2 ANQGSEA. Details on this clonotype: Its target is unknown.

Graves' hyperthyroidism was deemed stable given no ophthalmopathy progression within 18 months. The hyperthyroidism patients had all been newly diagnosed, and their disease duration was under 2 months. Their ages ranged from 18 to 65 years. This chain connects TRBV29-1 to TRBJ2-1; 7 bases match TRBD1. The clonotype was recovered from a woman in her thirties with Graves' hyperthyroidism. The sample was blood. The CDR3 nucleotides read TGCAGCGTTGTAAGGGAGCCCAGGGGGAATGAGCAGTTCTTC. Translated: CSVVREPRGNEQFF.